This T cell receptor (beta chain) derives from a study of OX40 agonist ivuxolimab in advanced cancers. General study points: Antigen specificity remained undetermined for the expanded peripheral T cells. On average, a greater number of expanded clones characterised CD8+ T cells relative to CD4+.

Trimming left V 3 bases short and J 3 bases short, with 15 bases between. The CDR3 length is 15 residues. Per the germline V gene, CDR1 is LNHDA and CDR2 is SQIVND (reference sequence). Turning to this clone: Its antigen is unidentified.

The assay was immunoSEQ multiplex PCR, and TCRdb's table has in-frame clones only and misses some. Of around 79,000 clones listed, more than 90% are singletons. The sequenced sample was CD4+ or CD8+ T cells sorted from blood, obtained in a trial of the OX40 agonist ivuxolimab. The receptor's source is an adult with an advanced solid tumor such as melanoma, head and neck, liver or kidney cancer. V is TRBV19 and J is TRBJ2-7, with D tentatively TRBD1 (5 bases). CDR3 sequence reads: CASSMVVVGLYEQYF. The CDR3 nucleotides are TGTGCCAGTAGTATGGTGGTAGTGGGGCTCTACGAGCAGTACTTC.